This TCR beta chain was sequenced during a study of blood T cells in healthy people across ages. Worth noting for this clonotype: Its specificity is not known.

The V and J ends lost 6 bases and 10 bases respectively, with 9 bases between them. The germline gives CDR1 SNHLY, CDR2 FYNNEI. This CDR3 spans 10 amino acids. Overall study results and limits: Researchers said unsorted PBMCs prevented a conclusive naive versus antigen-experienced comparison.

The authors ran a second PCR of roughly 6 to 12 cycles using a sample-barcoded 5' primer and a J-beta primer mix. TCRdb passed the 5' RACE reads through MiXCR, listing each CDR3 protein once. The data hold roughly 1,500,000 distinct CDR3 sequences, with 35% to 45% observed a single time. Sequenced sample: blood. The chain employs TRBV2 and TRBJ1-2; no firm D call. This receptor was taken from a woman aged 18-35 years in good health. The CDR3 DNA follows: TGTGCCAGCAGGGATATAGTCTACACCTTC. Protein: CASRDIVYTF.